This paragraph reports one T cell receptor beta chain. Its specific antigen is unknown. Qualities for individual bases were not recorded, and no much larger clone is one base off. The record originates from a study of beta chain features in type 1 diabetes listed by TCRdb under 2018. Turning to the overall study: Mean age, gender distribution, total cell number and subset yield did not differ between patients and healthy donors. A total of about 100,000,000 sorted cells were examined across all samples, and RNA yield correlated strongly with the number of cells per subset. In the study, recently diagnosed type 1 diabetes patients and matched healthy donors were compared on the TCRB repertoires of their sorted circulating CD4+ T cell subsets. Regulatory and stem cell-like memory subsets were obtained from only 8 patients and roughly eight healthy donors, while naive and central memory subsets were obtained from all 30 or so donors. Broad study findings and their caveats: Because the HLA sub-analyses included only small numbers of individuals, any influence of HLA type on TCRB rearrangement was left unresolved. Shorter templates might be favored by PCR, yet because patient and control samples were amplified and corrected together, any such skew would affect both groups equally. A moderate but significant shortening of TCRB CDR3 length was observed in type 1 diabetes patients in all four CD4+ subsets. Because cDNA rather than genomic DNA was sequenced, highly expressing activated cells could have been over-represented, although no difference in activation and CD3 levels was found between groups. The naive, central memory and regulatory TCRB repertoires appeared to resemble one another more closely among patients than among healthy donors. At VDJ recombination sites, patients with type 1 diabetes made fewer insertions and deleted more nucleotides, a pattern implying thymic rearrangement abnormalities.

From each donor, a single peripheral blood sample of about 110 mL on average was drawn into heparinised tubes. A BD FACSAria II was used to sort naive, central memory, regulatory and stem cell-like memory CD4+ T cells with a panel that included CD45RO, CCR7, CD25, CD127, CD95 and CD27. Purity was above 98% for every sorted population. Right away, PBMCs were isolated by Lymphoprep density gradient centrifugation and were stained directly, with no culture step. To minimize batch effects, samples were stained and sorted in pairs, one healthy donor with one patient per experiment. The entire amount of isolated RNA was reverse transcribed using the High Capacity cDNA Reverse Transcription Kit, so the sequenced TCRB transcripts were expressed ones. Deep immunoSEQ sequencing was performed on naive, central memory and regulatory T cell samples, with an average of about 4 million total reads per sample. Sorted cells were lysed in RLT buffer, and RNA was extracted using DNase-treated RNeasy Micro or Mini kits according to cell number. Each cell subset was processed on its own to prevent cross-contamination, while patient and healthy donor samples were processed together. TCRB sequences were amplified from cDNA with the immunoSEQ multiplex PCR, producing 87-bp fragments spanning the CDR3 region. Sequencing of the amplicons was performed on the Illumina HiSeq platform. On the study's bioinformatics: Synthetic template baselines were used to correct PCR bias computationally, reads within Hamming distance 2 were collapsed, and singletons that could not be merged were discarded. Reads were aligned to IMGT to assign V, D and J genes, CDR3 length, and insertions or deletions at six rearrangement sites. Within each subset, clonotype counts were normalized to sorted cell number, and only after that were true diversity and Gini coefficients computed with the tcR R package. The overlap coefficient, calculated on TCRB nucleotide sequences, was used to measure repertoire sharing. Out-of-frame TCRB sequences from naive cells were analyzed to stand in for the pre-selection repertoire. This immuneACCESS table, as held by TCRdb, lists in-frame sequences with V and J called but not all clones. Of the missing ones, under half trace to an unresolved V gene in checked studies; the others have no known cause. The D gene and trimming were derived from the DNA, and the V and J assignments and clone size from that table. Within this sample are a few hundred thousand clones, with about 24% of them counted one time only. The top ten constitute approximately 0.011% of the sample.

The CDR3 has 15 amino acids, counting the end cysteine and phenylalanine. CDR3 DNA only is kept here, 45 bases in frame from base 1. Sequences MGHRA (CDR1) and YSYEKL (CDR2) are obtained from the germline V gene. V lost 8 bases and J lost 0 bases; the stretch between them is 11 bases long. The clonotype was recovered from a woman aged 25 to 45 with type 1 diabetes. This sequence uses TRBV4-1 and TRBJ2-6; the D segment cannot be called with confidence. What was sequenced was naive CD4+ T cells from blood. The sample's cell subset or site label, in plain terms: true naive CD4+ T cells. Here the CDR3 is given as CASASYRSGANVLTF. The nucleotide sequence reads TGCGCCAGCGCAAGCTACCGCTCTGGGGCCAACGTCCTGACTTTC.